This T cell receptor (beta chain) appears in the sequencing data of a study of T cell changes during pregnancy in multiple sclerosis. Trimming left V 4 bases short and J 10 bases short, with 23 bases between. The length of the CDR3 is 15 residues. The germline CDR1 and CDR2 sequences are SGDLS and YYNGEE. Sequencing used immunoSEQ multiplex PCR; TCRdb keeps in-frame clones, though not all of them. The sample lists tens of thousands of clones, about 90% occurring once. This receptor was identified in a female donor with multiple sclerosis, enrolled in a pregnancy study. Specimen: CD8+ T cells from peripheral blood mononuclear cells, collected after pregnancy. V is TRBV9 and J is TRBJ1-2; D may be TRBD1 (5 bases). The CDR3 nucleotides read TGTGCCAGCAGCCCACATTCCGACGGATGGGGGGACTACACCTTC. Its translation is CASSPHSDGWGDYTF.